This T cell receptor beta chain originates from a study of response to subunit inactivated influenza vaccine (dated by TCRdb to about 2018). In terms of the full investigation: To follow how T cells responded to a trivalent subunit inactivated influenza vaccine, the researchers relied on deep quantitative profiling of the T cell receptor repertoire.

Concerning this clonotype: Its antigen is unknown. Base qualities are not at hand, and no much larger clone is one base apart.

The receptor library was made with RT-PCR. The data were produced on an Illumina HiSeq 2500. Clones were called with MiXCR by TCRdb after fastp trimmed the public reads at Q25, and only in-frame beta chains were retained. Rows with a matching CDR3 protein are joined into one entry that keeps the most common DNA and genes. The sample table holds roughly 790,000 distinct CDR3 sequences, of which approximately 21% were seen once. The ten largest account for about a tenth of the sample. General study outcomes and caveats: It was suggested by the authors that each seasonal influenza vaccination may recruit only a limited number of new T cells.

The CDR3 runs 15 residues from the cysteine to the phenylalanine. The retained sequence is limited to the CDR3, 45 bases, with the frame set at the first base. A distance of 9 bases separates the germline ends of V and J, which lose 3 bases and 1 base respectively. The germline V gene (reference sequence) gives CDR1 as LNHDA and CDR2 as SQIVND. The sequence was obtained from a man over 45 who received an inactivated influenza vaccine. Donor details come from another sample of the same person, matched by shared clones. Recombination linked TRBV19 to TRBJ2-2; the D gene remains uncertain. Sequenced here: PBMCs from blood, sampled 5 days after vaccination. The nucleotide sequence is TGTGCCAGTAGTATCTCTCCCCGGAACACCGGGGAGCTGTTTTTT. This codes for CASSISPRNTGELFF.